The rows below give T cell receptor beta chains drawn from one sample of a study of T cells in Graves' hyperthyroidism and ophthalmopathy. TCRdb redid the calling of the multiplex PCR reads with MiXCR, one entry per CDR3 protein. This table has more than 100,000 distinct CDR3 sequences, approximately 48% appearing once. What was sequenced was blood. The source is a man between 40 and 49 years old with Graves' hyperthyroidism. Each CDR3 is given with its conserved first and last residue. Clone size is given for some rows only: seen once, a few or many times, or a class if the clone is expanded.

v_gene: TRBV6-5
abundance: many
j_gene: TRBJ2-7
CDR3aa: CASSYSRTEHYEQYF

v_gene: TRBV20-1
abundance: many
j_gene: TRBJ2-2
CDR3aa: CSARASLNTGELFF

v_gene: TRBV2
abundance: many
j_gene: TRBJ2-6
CDR3aa: CAIPRGFLSGANVLTF

v_gene: TRBV5-1
abundance: many
j_gene: TRBJ1-1
CDR3aa: CASSLRTFKGDTEAFF

v_gene: TRBV5-1
abundance: many
j_gene: TRBJ2-3
CDR3aa: CASSWQGDTQYF

v_gene: TRBV7-9
abundance: many
j_gene: TRBJ2-3
CDR3aa: CASSPSGSGTDTQYF

v_gene: TRBV11-3
abundance: many
j_gene: TRBJ2-3
CDR3aa: CASSRSATTDTQYF

v_gene: TRBV24-1
abundance: .
j_gene: TRBJ1-5
CDR3aa: CATSAPGQVINQPQHF

v_gene: TRBV2
abundance: .
j_gene: TRBJ1-1
CDR3aa: CARQGPGTEAFF

v_gene: TRBV7-2
abundance: few
j_gene: TRBJ1-5
CDR3aa: CASSQRGQPQHF

v_gene: TRBV6-5
abundance: many
j_gene: TRBJ2-7
CDR3aa: CASSPVVGEFDEQYF

v_gene: TRBV24-1
abundance: many
j_gene: TRBJ2-2
CDR3aa: CATSERTNTGELFF

v_gene: TRBV5-1
abundance: many
j_gene: TRBJ2-1
CDR3aa: CASSVTSGSGEQFF

v_gene: TRBV19
abundance: .
j_gene: TRBJ2-1
CDR3aa: CASTLDEQFF

v_gene: TRBV7-9
abundance: many
j_gene: TRBJ1-1
CDR3aa: CAVLAGRTEAFF

v_gene: TRBV15
abundance: .
j_gene: TRBJ2-5
CDR3aa: CATSEDRDTDTQYLNQETQYF

v_gene: TRBV20-1
abundance: .
j_gene: TRBJ2-6
CDR3aa: CSSKPSGSGANVLTF

v_gene: TRBV7-9
abundance: .
j_gene: TRBJ1-6
CDR3aa: CASFSQSGTNSPLHF

v_gene: TRBV10-3
abundance: .
j_gene: TRBJ2-7
CDR3aa: CAISVFLAGGSGKQYF

v_gene: TRBV7-8
abundance: many
j_gene: TRBJ1-5
CDR3aa: CASSSRQGYQPQHF

v_gene: TRBV5-4
abundance: .
j_gene: TRBJ1-2
CDR3aa: CASSFSGTGAGYTF

v_gene: TRBV28
abundance: .
j_gene: TRBJ1-5
CDR3aa: CASSLQGLSNQPQHF